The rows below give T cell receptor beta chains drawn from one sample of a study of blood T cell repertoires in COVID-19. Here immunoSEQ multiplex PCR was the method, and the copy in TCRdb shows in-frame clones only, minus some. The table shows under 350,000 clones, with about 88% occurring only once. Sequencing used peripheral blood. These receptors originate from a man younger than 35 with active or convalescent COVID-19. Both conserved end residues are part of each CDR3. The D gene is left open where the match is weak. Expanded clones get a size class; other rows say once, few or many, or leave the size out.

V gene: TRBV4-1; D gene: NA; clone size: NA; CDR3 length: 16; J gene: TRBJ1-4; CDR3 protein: CASSQDLGGYPEKLFF; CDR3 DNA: TGCGCCAGCAGCCAAGATCTGGGGGGGTACCCTGAAAAACTGTTTTTT
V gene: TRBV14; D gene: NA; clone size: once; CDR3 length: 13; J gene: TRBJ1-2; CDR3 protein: CASSPTLGYGYTF; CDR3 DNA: TGTGCCAGCAGCCCGACTTTAGGCTATGGCTACACCTTC
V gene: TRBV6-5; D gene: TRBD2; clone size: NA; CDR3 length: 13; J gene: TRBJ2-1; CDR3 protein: CASKAGVKNEQFF; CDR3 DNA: TGTGCCAGCAAGGCGGGAGTAAAGAATGAGCAGTTCTTC
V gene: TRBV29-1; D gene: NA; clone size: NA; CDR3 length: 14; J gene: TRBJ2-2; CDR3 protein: CSVGVGMGTGELFF; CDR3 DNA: TGCAGCGTTGGTGTCGGGATGGGCACCGGGGAGCTGTTTTTT
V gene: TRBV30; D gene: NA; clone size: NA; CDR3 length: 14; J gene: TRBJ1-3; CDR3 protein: CAWSGRAVGNTIYF; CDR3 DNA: TGTGCCTGGAGTGGCAGGGCTGTCGGGAACACCATATATTTT
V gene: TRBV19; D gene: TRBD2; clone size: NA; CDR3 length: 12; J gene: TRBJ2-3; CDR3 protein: CASNPGGDTQYF; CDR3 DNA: TGTGCCAGTAACCCGGGGGGAGATACGCAGTATTTT
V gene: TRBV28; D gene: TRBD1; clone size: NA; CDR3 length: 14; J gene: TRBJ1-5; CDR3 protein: CASSLTGPRQPQHF; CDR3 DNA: TGTGCCAGCAGTCTGACAGGGCCAAGGCAGCCCCAGCATTTT
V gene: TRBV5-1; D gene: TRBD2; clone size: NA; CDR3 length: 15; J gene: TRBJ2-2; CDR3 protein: CASSLVSGETGELFF; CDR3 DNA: TGCGCCAGCAGTCTCGTTAGCGGGGAGACCGGGGAGCTGTTTTTT
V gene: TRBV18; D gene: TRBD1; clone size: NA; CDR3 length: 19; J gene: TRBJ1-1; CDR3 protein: CASSSILVGQGGENTEAFF; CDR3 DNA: TGTGCCAGCTCCAGCATTTTAGTAGGACAGGGTGGAGAGAACACTGAAGCTTTCTTT
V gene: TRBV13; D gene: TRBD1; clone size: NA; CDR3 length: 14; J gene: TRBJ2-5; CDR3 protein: CASGGQGALETQYF; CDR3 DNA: TGTGCCAGCGGAGGACAGGGGGCTTTGGAGACCCAGTACTTC
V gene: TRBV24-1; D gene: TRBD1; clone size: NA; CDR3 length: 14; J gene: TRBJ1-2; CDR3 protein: CATSDLDRPYGYTF; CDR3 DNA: TGTGCCACCAGTGACCTGGACAGGCCCTATGGCTACACCTTC
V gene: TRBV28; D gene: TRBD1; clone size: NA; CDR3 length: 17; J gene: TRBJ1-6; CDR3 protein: CASSPMDRRSYNSPLHF; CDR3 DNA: TGTGCCAGCAGTCCAATGGACAGGCGGTCCTATAATTCACCCCTCCACTTT
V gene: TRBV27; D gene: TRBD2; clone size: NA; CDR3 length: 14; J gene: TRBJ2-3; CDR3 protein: CASHNSGGEDTQYF; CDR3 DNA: TGTGCCAGTCATAATAGCGGGGGGGAAGATACGCAGTATTTT
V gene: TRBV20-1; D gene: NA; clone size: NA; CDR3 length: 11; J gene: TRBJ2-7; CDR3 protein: CSASGSAEQYF; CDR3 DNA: TGCAGTGCTAGTGGTAGCGCCGAGCAGTACTTC